This T cell receptor (beta chain) was identified during a study of cytomegalovirus exposure and HLA in healthy donors. J was trimmed by 6 bases and V by 3 bases; bases with no gene match: 7. CDR3 length: 15 residues. From germline, CDR1 is SGHVS and CDR2 FQNEAQ. Use of 60 Vbeta and 13 Jbeta primers characterized the PCR. This table comes from immunoSEQ multiplex PCR, and its TCRdb copy is limited to in-frame clones, with some not included. The sample holds some 94,000 clones; just under 70% are singletons and the top ten take approximately 2.9%. The chain carries TRBV7-8 and TRBJ2-1; 8 bases agree with TRBD2. This receptor was identified in a man between 50 and 59 years old in good health and CMV-seronegative. Sequencing input: PBMCs. The CDR3 is CASSFTGGPGNEQFF. The CDR3 region has the DNA TGTGCCAGCAGCTTCACGGGAGGGCCCGGCAATGAGCAGTTCTTC.